What follows are 8 T cell receptor beta chains derived from one specimen sequenced in a study of blood T cell repertoires in COVID-19. TCRdb keeps only in-frame clones here, not all; method: immunoSEQ multiplex PCR. Among fewer than 200,000 clones listed, about 80% were seen once. Source material: peripheral blood. The receptors come from a woman in her sixties or seventies with acute or convalescent COVID-19.

This chain uses TRBV20-1 with TRBJ1-1; D is uncertain. Germline-derived CDR1 and CDR2 are DFQATT and SNEGSKA (reference sequence). The V end lost 6 bases, the J end lost 3 bases, and 8 bases lay between the germline ends. The CDR3 is made up of 11 amino acids. The CDR3 loop is CSARVYTEAFF. DNA for the CDR3: TGCAGTGCGCGGGTGTACACTGAAGCTTTCTTT.

The chain has TRBV10-3 and TRBJ2-3, with 8 bases that match TRBD1. Germline-derived CDR1 and CDR2 are ENHRY and SYGVKD. The CDR3 totals 17 residues. V shed 0 bases and J 4 bases; nucleotides not matched to a gene: 9. The CDR3 protein is CAISESSGQGRADTQYF. In nucleotides, the CDR3 is TGTGCCATCAGTGAGTCTAGTGGACAGGGCAGGGCAGATACGCAGTATTTT.

The chain recombines TRBV6-5 with TRBJ2-2; 10 nucleotides align to TRBD2. The V segment lost 4 bases and the J segment 4 bases; nucleotides outside the gene matches: 3. Germline V gene data show CDR1 as MNHEY and CDR2 as SVGAGI. CDR3 length: 15 residues. The chain's CDR3 is CASSSGLASTGELFF. The CDR3 DNA follows: TGTGCCAGCAGTTCGGGACTAGCGAGCACCGGGGAGCTGTTTTTT.

The genes are TRBV7-8 and TRBJ2-2; weak D call: TRBD1 (5 bases). Germline CDR1 SGHVS, CDR2 FQNEAQ. This CDR3 region has 16 residues. Between the trimmed V and J ends, which lost 2 bases and 4 bases, there was a span of 14 bases. CDR3: CASSLFSTVGTGELFF. The CDR3 DNA follows: TGTGCCAGCAGCTTATTTTCGACAGTGGGCACCGGGGAGCTGTTTTTT.

The V call is TRBV7-2, the J call TRBJ1-6; D is unresolved. The CDR3 length is 14 residues. Trimming pared 5 bases from V and 5 bases from J, leaving 10 bases between. The germline gives CDR1 SGHTA, CDR2 FQGNSA. This CDR3 is CASSPRRDNSPLHF. CDR3 nucleotides: TGTGCCAGCAGCCCTCGGAGGGATAATTCACCCCTCCACTTT.

The rearrangement links TRBV2 to TRBJ1-6, with D tentatively TRBD1 (6 bases). CDR3 length: 15 residues. V dropped 5 bases and J dropped 5 bases, with 13 bases sitting between them. Per the germline V gene, CDR1 is SNHLY and CDR2 is FYNNEI. The CDR3 bases are TGTGCCAGCAGTCCGGACAGAGCCCATAATTCACCCCTCCACTTT. Encoded protein: CASSPDRAHNSPLHF.

The V call is TRBV28, the J call TRBJ1-5, with no clear D. Germline-derived CDR1 and CDR2 are MDHEN and SYDVKM. V lost 6 bases to trimming and J lost 11 bases, with 17 bases between them. The CDR3 extends over 13 amino acids. Here the CDR3 reads CASSPGLTWSQHF. As DNA, the CDR3 is TGTGCCAGCAGCCCAGGACTTACTTGGTCCCAGCATTTT.

This clone was counted only a few times. The chain joins TRBV30 to TRBJ1-5, with D maybe TRBD1 (6 bases). The length of the CDR3 is 15 residues. V gave up 5 bases and J gave up 0 bases, with 14 bases separating them. CDR1 is GTSNPN and CDR2 is SVGIG in the germline V gene (reference sequence). The chain's CDR3 is CAWGPGQNSNQPQHF. DNA for the CDR3: TGTGCCTGGGGACCGGGACAAAATAGCAATCAGCCCCAGCATTTT.